This entry is about one T cell receptor (beta chain). The sample is drawn from a study of shared clonotypes between healthy human individuals. Some clones are missing from TCRdb's copy, which holds only in-frame ones; the method was immunoSEQ multiplex PCR. The sample shows roughly 640,000 clones, around two thirds of them seen only once. Nashville, Tennessee was home to all donors, who were Caucasian adults. The sequencing sample was made of memory CD4+ T cells sorted from blood. Regarding subset: CD45RA-negative fraction. The TCR sequence derives from a woman younger than 45 in good health.

The CDR3 DNA reads TGTGCCAGCAGTTACTCTTTACAGGAGAGGGAAAAACTGTTTTTT. It encodes CASSYSLQEREKLFF. The J gene is TRBJ1-4, the V gene TRBV6-5; TRBD1 is a possible D gene (5 bases). Germline V gene lookup returns CDR1 MNHEY and CDR2 SVGAGI. The germline V and J ends were trimmed by 0 bases and 8 bases, with 13 bases remaining between them. The CDR3 has 15 residues.